These 9 T cell receptor beta chains share one sample of origin, sequenced in a study of tumor-infiltrating lymphocytes in primary liver carcinoma. Unsorted whole blood supplied the RNA, and germline DNA was extracted too. TCR beta cDNA was prepared out of roughly 450 ng total RNA by means of a constant-region primer. Modified slightly, ARM-PCR produced TCR beta libraries over three nested multiplex PCR rounds. Primers for the first two PCR rounds were TRBV1-TRBV30 forward primers and a C-beta reverse primer (about 10 cycles per round). One entry per CDR3 protein results from TCRdb running MiXCR on the multiplex PCR reads. The table includes about 320,000 distinct CDR3 sequences, roughly 60% detected once. The material sequenced was peripheral blood. The receptors were sampled from a woman between 25 and 40 years old with primary liver carcinoma and hepatitis B virus infection.

Details on this clonotype: One end of the junction is discordant with germline, which a read error may explain. This sequence joins TRBV5-4 and TRBJ2-5, with D unclear. Germline loops: CDR1 SGHNT, CDR2 YYREEE (reference sequence). The CDR3 is 13 residues long. The CDR3 sequence: CASSFEQGEIQYF. CDR3 DNA: TGTGCCAGCAGCTTCGAACAAGGAGAGATCCAGTACTTC.

As for this clonotype: At one end the junction does not follow the germline gene, possibly because of a read error. The rearrangement joins TRBV6-1 to TRBJ2-7; 9 bases are a match to TRBD2. The CDR3 runs to 15 residues. CDR1 and CDR2 from the germline V gene are MNHNS and SASEGT. CDR3 nucleotide sequence: TGTGCCAGCAGCGCCGGGATTAGCGGGAGCTACGAGCAGCACTTC. This codes for CASSAGISGSYEQHF.

With regard to this clonotype: The junction shows a germline mismatch at one end, possibly a read error. The gene calls are TRBV6-5 and TRBJ2-2; D assignment may be TRBD1 or TRBD2 (5 bases each). The V gene's germline CDR1 is MNHEY and CDR2 SVGAGI. This CDR3 contains 17 residues. The CDR3 nucleotides are TGTGCCAGCAGTTACTCGATGGCGGACCTGGACACCGGGGATCTGTTTTTT. This gives the protein CASSYSMADLDTGDLFF.

Worth noting for this clonotype: An end of the junction differs from the germline gene, which may be a read error. V gene TRBV11-2 combines with J gene TRBJ2-3; D remains ambiguous. The CDR3 totals 13 residues. Germline values: CDR1 SGHAT, CDR2 FQNNGV. This CDR3 is CASNLQSTDTQYF. Written as DNA, the CDR3 is TGTGCCAGCAACTTACAAAGCACAGACACGCAGTATTTT.

The chain recombines TRBV6-5 with TRBJ2-7; 7 bases line up with TRBD2. The CDR3 is made up of 15 amino acids. The V segment lost 5 bases and the J segment 3 bases; nucleotides outside the gene matches: 10. Germline V gives CDR1 MNHEY, CDR2 SVGAGI. CDR3: CASSKASGNYYEQYF. In nucleotides, the CDR3 is TGTGCCAGCAGTAAGGCTAGCGGAAACTACTACGAGCAGTACTTC.

This sequence joins TRBV29-1 and TRBJ2-1; 10 bases line up with TRBD2. Germline V gives CDR1 SQVTM, CDR2 ANQGSEA. The CDR3 is 14 amino acids. The junction had 5 bases not matched to a gene; V was cut back by 3 bases and J by 6 bases. The CDR3 sequence is CSVESSGRPNEQFF. CDR3 in DNA: TGCAGCGTTGAGTCTAGCGGGAGACCCAATGAGCAGTTCTTC.

Comments on this clonotype: A much larger clonotype is one base distant, so this may be a read error. V gene TRBV29-1 combines with J gene TRBJ2-1, with D perhaps TRBD2 (6 bases). The CDR3 loop spans 11 amino acids. Germline-derived CDR1 and CDR2 are SQVTM and ANQGSEA. CDR3 sequence reads: CSVPTGTCFVF. The CDR3 DNA reads TGCAGCGTTCCAACCGGGACTTGCTTCGTCTTC.

The chain links TRBV4-1 to TRBJ2-2; D might be TRBD1 or TRBD2, each matching 6 bases. V was shortened by 0 bases and J by 10 bases, with 15 bases between the two germline ends. CDR1 is MGHRA, CDR2 YSYEKL, per germline. This CDR3 comprises 15 residues. CDR3 in DNA: TGCGCCAGCAGCCAAGATGACGGGTGGGGGGCGGAGCTGTTTTTT. Protein: CASSQDDGWGAELFF.

V usage is TRBV10-3 and J usage is TRBJ2-7; tentative D call: TRBD2 (7 bases). This CDR3 has 15 residues. Per germline, CDR1 ENHRY and CDR2 SYGVKD. Trimming removed 6 bases at V and 6 bases at J, with 21 bases between. In DNA, the CDR3 is TGTGCCATCAGATTCCTAGCGGAGGGGGGGGTCGAGCAGTACTTC. Residues: CAIRFLAEGGVEQYF.